Presented here are 5 T cell receptor beta chains from one specimen sequenced in a study of T cell responses to AZD1222 COVID-19 vaccine. Generated by immunoSEQ multiplex PCR, the TCRdb table keeps only in-frame clones and is missing some. The sample consists of 100,000 to 130,000 clones, around 90% of them appearing once. The input for sequencing was peripheral blood, taken on day 0 of AZD1222 vaccination. These receptors were collected from an adult in good health.

The chain employs TRBV6-2 or TRBV6-3 and TRBJ1-1, with D unclear. The germline CDR1 and CDR2 sequences are MNHEY and SVGEGT. The CDR3 is 12 amino acids. The V and J ends lost 6 bases and 5 bases respectively, with 10 bases between them. CDR3 nucleotides: TGTGCCAGCAGCGACTGGCTAACTGAAGCTTTCTTT. Its translation: CASSDWLTEAFF.

V is TRBV5-1 and J is TRBJ2-3, with 9 bases aligning to TRBD1. The CDR3 spans 15 residues. The germline gives CDR1 SGHRS, CDR2 YFSETQ. V was clipped by 3 bases and J by 2 bases; unmatched bases: 4. The CDR3 coding sequence is TGCGCCAGCAGCTGGGGGACAGGGTACACAGATACGCAGTATTTT. It specifies CASSWGTGYTDTQYF.

The rearrangement joins TRBV2 to TRBJ2-7, with TRBD2 matching over 10 bases. The CDR3 is 16 residues long. The V segment lost 5 bases and the J segment 5 bases; nucleotides outside the gene matches: 12. The V gene's germline CDR1 is SNHLY and CDR2 FYNNEI. CDR3 loop: CASSRPSSGRSHEQYF. The DNA of the CDR3 is TGTGCCAGCAGTCGGCCCTCTAGCGGGAGAAGCCACGAGCAGTACTTC.

CDR3: CASSIKRETQYF. DNA of the CDR3: TGCGCCAGCAGCATTAAACGGGAGACCCAGTACTTC. The chain is built from TRBV10-2 and TRBJ2-5, with D hard to call. CDR3 length: 12 amino acids. With 6 bases removed from V and 5 bases from J, the gap between germline ends came to 10 bases. Looked up from germline, CDR1 is WSHSY and CDR2 is SAAADI.

The chain joins TRBV27 to TRBJ1-6; D gene unclear. CDR3 length: 17 amino acids. V was clipped by 4 bases and J by 2 bases, with 15 bases between them. Germline CDR1 MNHEY, CDR2 SMNVEV (reference sequence). The CDR3 here is CASSSLLMRTYNSPLHF. For the CDR3, the DNA is TGTGCCAGCAGTTCCCTGCTGATGAGGACCTATAATTCACCCCTCCACTTT.